The 7 T cell receptor beta chains below were found in one sample sequenced in a study of cytomegalovirus exposure and HLA in healthy donors. Amplification used 60 Vbeta primers and 13 Jbeta primers. Profiled with immunoSEQ multiplex PCR; TCRdb holds only in-frame clones, not every one. The table records roughly 150,000 clones, about three quarters of them present only once. The specimen was PBMCs. Receptors were obtained from a young man in good health and CMV-seropositive.

J is TRBJ1-1 and V is TRBV7-2, with 7 positions matching TRBD1. The V segment lost 4 bases and the J segment 1 base; nucleotides outside the gene matches: 9. The CDR3 covers 16 residues. Germline CDR1 SGHTA, CDR2 FQGNSA. The CDR3 region is CASSSLLGTENTEAFF. CDR3 DNA sequence: TGTGCCAGCAGCTCCTTATTAGGGACAGAGAACACTGAAGCTTTCTTT.

The chain links TRBV1 to TRBJ2-1; the DNA was not compared with TRBD2, the D call given in the table. TRBV1 is a recognized pseudogene. The CDR3 sequence is 20 residues long. The CDR3 sequence is CTSSQVPPEGLAGSYNEQFF. As DNA, the CDR3 is TGCACCAGCAGCCAAGTGCCCCCCGAGGGACTAGCGGGAAGTTACAATGAGCAGTTCTTC.

The CDR3 region has the DNA TGTGCCAGCAGTTTAGGACTAGCGAGTACAGATACGCAGTATTTT. This translates into CASSLGLASTDTQYF. This sequence joins TRBV6-5 and TRBJ2-3, with 9 bases identical to TRBD2. Germline V gives CDR1 MNHEY, CDR2 SVGAGI. Trimming removed 4 bases from V and 3 bases from J; junction bases left unmatched: 5. This CDR3 has 15 amino acids.

The chain couples TRBV6-1 to TRBJ1-2; 7 bases match TRBD1. The germline V gene encodes CDR1 MNHNS and CDR2 SASEGT. Germline trimming cut 5 bases from V and 7 bases from J; bases unmatched to any gene: 7. The CDR3 consists of 13 residues. The CDR3 DNA sequence: TGTGCCAGCAGTTTCGACAGGGTGGGTGGCTACACCTTC. Translation: CASSFDRVGGYTF.

The rearrangement links TRBV28 to TRBJ1-3, with D hard to call. Germline V gives CDR1 MDHEN, CDR2 SYDVKM. V was pared by 5 bases and J by 0 bases, with 11 bases between. The CDR3 loop spans 15 amino acids. In DNA, the CDR3 is TGTGCCAGCAGTCTCATACTAAGCTCTGGAAACACCATATATTTT. Amino acid sequence: CASSLILSSGNTIYF.

CDR3: CASSLGSGRAGEQYF. The CDR3 coding sequence is TGTGCCAGCAGCTTGGGTAGCGGGAGGGCCGGAGAGCAGTACTTC. V is TRBV5-4 and J is TRBJ2-7, with 11 bases that match TRBD2. This CDR3 is built from 15 residues. V lost 0 bases to trimming and J lost 7 bases; unmatched junction nucleotides: 6. Germline assignment: CDR1 SGHNT and CDR2 YYREEE (reference sequence).

V is TRBV10-3 and J is TRBJ1-1; 10 bases are a match to TRBD1. Per the germline V gene, CDR1 is ENHRY and CDR2 is SYGVKD. Trimming cost V 9 bases and J 5 bases; bases outside gene matches: 12. This CDR3 has 15 amino acids. The CDR3 loop is CAMRGGDRGNTEAFF. The CDR3 DNA reads TGTGCCATGAGGGGTGGGGACAGGGGAAATACTGAAGCTTTCTTT.